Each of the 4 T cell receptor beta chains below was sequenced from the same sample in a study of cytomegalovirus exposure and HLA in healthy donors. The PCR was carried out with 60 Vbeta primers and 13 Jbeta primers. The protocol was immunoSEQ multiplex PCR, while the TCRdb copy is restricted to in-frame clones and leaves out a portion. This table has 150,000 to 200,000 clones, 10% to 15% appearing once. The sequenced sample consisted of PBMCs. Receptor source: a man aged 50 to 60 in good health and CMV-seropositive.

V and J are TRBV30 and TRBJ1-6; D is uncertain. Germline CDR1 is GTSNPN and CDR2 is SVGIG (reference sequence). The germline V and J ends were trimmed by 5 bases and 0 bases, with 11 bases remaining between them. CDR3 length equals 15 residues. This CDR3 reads CAWARRRSYNSPLHF. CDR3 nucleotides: TGTGCCTGGGCGCGGCGCCGCTCCTATAATTCACCCCTCCACTTT.

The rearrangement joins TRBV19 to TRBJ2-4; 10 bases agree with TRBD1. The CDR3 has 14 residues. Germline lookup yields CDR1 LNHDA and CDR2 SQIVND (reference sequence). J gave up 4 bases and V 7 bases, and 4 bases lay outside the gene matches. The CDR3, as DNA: TGTGCCAGTAAGGGGGACAGGGGTAAAAACATTCAGTACTTC. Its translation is CASKGDRGKNIQYF.

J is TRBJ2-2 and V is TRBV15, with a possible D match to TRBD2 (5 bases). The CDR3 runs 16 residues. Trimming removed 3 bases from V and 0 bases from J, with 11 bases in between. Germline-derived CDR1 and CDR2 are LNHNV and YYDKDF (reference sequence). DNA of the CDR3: TGTGCCACCAGCAGGAGGGCTACATCGAACACCGGGGAGCTGTTTTTT. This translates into CATSRRATSNTGELFF.

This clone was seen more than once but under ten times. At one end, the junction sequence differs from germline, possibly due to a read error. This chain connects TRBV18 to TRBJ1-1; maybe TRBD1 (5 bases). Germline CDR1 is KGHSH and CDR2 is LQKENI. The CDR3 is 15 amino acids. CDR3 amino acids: CASSSKGTPNAEAFF. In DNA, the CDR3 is TGTGCCAGCTCCTCAAAAGGGACTCCGAACGCTGAAGCTTTCTTT.